A selection of T cell receptor beta chains follows, all from one sample in a study of Japanese encephalitis immunity and Zika vaccine responses. Via MiXCR, TCRdb re-called the 5' RACE reads, giving one row per CDR3 protein. The profile shows about 130 distinct CDR3 sequences, about 2.5% of them singletons. The sequencing here drew on antigen-activated CD8+ T cells from blood, cultured, taken during a Zika inactivated vaccine study. These receptors were collected from an adult woman who received an inactivated Zika virus vaccine. CDR3s include the opening cysteine and the closing phenylalanine or tryptophan. Fields, in order: clone size, J gene, V gene, D gene, CDR3 protein, CDR3 DNA. The D gene is left open where the match is weak. Where a row states a size, it is once, few, many or the class of an expanded clone; other rows omit it.

>NA|TRBJ2-5|TRBV12-3/TRBV12-4|NA
CASSLGEQSQETQYF
TGTGCCAGCAGTTTAGGGGAACAGAGTCAAGAGACCCAGTACTTC
>medium-sized|TRBJ2-1|TRBV7-3|NA
CASSLMYGKDEQFF
TGTGCCAGCAGCTTAATGTACGGAAAGGATGAGCAGTTCTTC
>hyperexpanded|TRBJ1-1|TRBV5-1|NA
CASSSGGKSAEAFF
TGCGCCAGCAGCTCCGGAGGGAAGAGCGCTGAAGCTTTCTTT
>hyperexpanded|TRBJ2-2|TRBV3-1|TRBD1
CASSHPRDRATGELFF
TGTGCCAGCAGCCACCCCCGGGACAGGGCTACCGGGGAGCTGTTTTTT